The clone carrying this TCR beta chain was detected only a few times. The treatment: oral pan-JAK inhibitor, 5-10 mg twice daily. Peripheral blood, together with lesional scalp punch biopsies, was collected from alopecia areata patients. cDNA serving as the sequencing template came from extracted, reverse transcribed RNA. Libraries were prepared by immunoSEQ multiplex PCR; TCRdb keeps only in-frame clonotypes and omits some of them. The table has about 6,400 clones, around 70% seen once. The data belong to a study of CD8+ T cells in alopecia areata. At the level of the study: Treatment with tofacitinib (6 to 18 months) was followed by 6 months off drug.

CDR1 MNHNS and CDR2 SASEGT come from the germline V gene. CDR3 size: 14 residues. The junction had 4 bases not matched to a gene; V was cut back by 1 base and J by 7 bases. Sample: skin, taken at week 4, from a patient treated with tofacitinib. The TCR sequence derives from a human donor with alopecia areata. J is TRBJ2-7 and V is TRBV6-1; 10 bases fit TRBD2. DNA of the CDR3: TGTGCCAGCAGTGAAGGGCTAGCGGGAGAGGAGCAGTACTTC. Amino acids: CASSEGLAGEEQYF.